The 21 T cell receptor beta chains below all came from one sample that was sequenced in a study of cytomegalovirus exposure and HLA in healthy donors. PCR employed 60 Vbeta and 13 Jbeta primers. Libraries were prepared by immunoSEQ multiplex PCR; TCRdb keeps only in-frame clonotypes and omits some of them. The data show 140,000 or so clones, around a tenth seen once. Sequenced sample: PBMCs. These receptors all stem from a male donor in good health and CMV-seronegative.

The chain joins TRBV19 to TRBJ1-2; TRBD1 aligns across 8 bases. This CDR3 contains 13 residues. Germline lookup yields CDR1 LNHDA and CDR2 SQIVND (reference sequence). The V and J ends lost 7 bases and 10 bases, in that order; junction bases with no gene match: 11. In DNA, the CDR3 is TGTGCCAGTAAGGTATCGGGACAGGACCTCTACACCTTC. Its translation is CASKVSGQDLYTF.

This clone was observed a few times. The chain is built from TRBV6-6 and TRBJ1-3, with 7 bases fitting TRBD1. Germline CDR1 MNHNY, CDR2 SVGAGI (reference sequence). There are 16 residues in the CDR3. With 4 bases clipped from V and 4 bases from J, the junction kept 10 bases outside the gene matches. CDR3 DNA sequence: TGTGCCAGCAGTTTCACCCCGGGACAGCGCGGAAACACCATATATTTT. Translated, it gives CASSFTPGQRGNTIYF.

This chain uses TRBV10-3 with TRBJ1-5; D unclear. Deletions cut 3 bases from V and 2 bases from J, with 11 bases between. The germline V gene encodes CDR1 ENHRY and CDR2 SYGVKD. The CDR3 spans 15 residues. Here the CDR3 DNA reads TGTGCCATCAGTGACCCGGAGGAGGGCAATCAGCCCCAGCATTTT. Translation: CAISDPEEGNQPQHF.

This clone has more than one count but fewer than ten. This sequence joins TRBV27 and TRBJ2-7; 7 bases map to TRBD2. Germline CDR1 reads MNHEY; CDR2 reads SMNVEV (reference sequence). The CDR3 is 14 residues long. The junction had 3 bases not matched to a gene; V was cut back by 2 bases and J by 2 bases. The CDR3 is CASSLERDTYEQYF. The CDR3 DNA reads TGTGCCAGCAGTTTAGAGCGGGATACCTACGAGCAGTACTTC.

This clone was observed a few times. The rearrangement links TRBV4-3 to TRBJ2-5; D is perhaps TRBD1 (5 bases). Germline CDR1 LGHNA, CDR2 YSLEER. CDR3 length equals 15 residues. Between the trimmed V and J ends, which lost 0 bases and 7 bases, there was a span of 15 bases. The CDR3 DNA is TGCGCCAGCAGCCAAGAAAGGGGTACCCAGGTGACCCAGTACTTC. It translates to CASSQERGTQVTQYF.

The table lists this clone with a few counts. A read error may produce the germline difference seen at one junction end. CDR3 residues: CASREQGAKDF. The CDR3, as DNA: TGTGCCAGCAGGGAACAGGGCGCGAAGGACTTC. The chain employs TRBV28 and TRBJ2-4, with D tentatively TRBD1 (6 bases). Germline loops: CDR1 MDHEN, CDR2 SYDVKM. This CDR3 contains 11 residues.

The table lists this clone with a few counts. The chain is built from TRBV18 and TRBJ2-6; D is ambiguous. The germline V and J ends were trimmed by 3 bases and 0 bases, with 6 bases remaining between them. There are 15 residues in the CDR3. Germline CDR1 KGHSH, CDR2 LQKENI. The CDR3 protein is CASSPSVSGANVLTF. The CDR3 coding sequence is TGTGCCAGCTCACCCTCCGTCTCTGGGGCCAACGTCCTGACTTTC.

This clone was picked up a small number of times. The chain uses TRBV5-1 and TRBJ2-6, with 7 bases that match TRBD2. This CDR3 contains 16 residues. The germline V gene encodes CDR1 SGHRS and CDR2 YFSETQ. V dropped 6 bases and J dropped 0; count of bases not matched to a gene: 6. The CDR3, as DNA: TGCGCCAGCATGGCAGGGACTAACTCTGGGGCCAACGTCCTGACTTTC. Translated, it gives CASMAGTNSGANVLTF. Full variable domain (outside the CDR3, taken from reference TRBV5-1 and TRBJ2-6): KAGVTQTPRYLIKTRGQQVTLSCSPISGHRSVSWYQQTPGQGLQFLFEYFSETQRNKGNFPGRFSGRQFSNSRSEMNVSTLELGDSALYLCASMAGTNSGANVLTFGAGSRLTVL.

This clone turned up a few times. V and J are TRBV4-1 and TRBJ2-7; 14 nucleotides match TRBD2. CDR3 size: 18 residues. Germline CDR1 is MGHRA and CDR2 is YSYEKL. J was trimmed by 4 bases and V by 3 bases; bases with no gene match: 11. The CDR3 DNA reads TGCGCCAGCAGCCATGGGACTAGCGGGAGCGTCCTCGGTTACGAGCAGTACTTC. It translates to CASSHGTSGSVLGYEQYF.

The chain combines TRBV7-2 with TRBJ2-6; 7 positions agree with TRBD1. Per the germline V gene, CDR1 is SGHTA and CDR2 is FQGNSA. The CDR3 contains 18 residues. With V trimmed by 2 bases and J by 3 bases, 10 bases remained unmatched. The CDR3 protein is CASSLPPGQGVGANVLTF. The CDR3 coding sequence is TGTGCCAGCAGCTTACCGCCTGGCCAGGGGGTTGGGGCCAACGTCCTGACTTTC.

The CDR3 DNA reads TGTGCCAGCAGTTTTCCGACAGTCAATAGCAATCAGCCCCAGCATTTT. Encoded protein: CASSFPTVNSNQPQHF. This sequence joins TRBV28 and TRBJ1-5, with a weak D call TRBD1 (5 bases). Germline assignment: CDR1 MDHEN and CDR2 SYDVKM. V lost 3 bases to trimming and J lost 0 bases, with 12 bases between them. This CDR3 is 16 amino acids long.

The chain employs TRBV11-3 and TRBJ2-5; 8 bases agree with TRBD2. V trimming: 2 bases; J trimming: 1 base; junction bases outside the gene matches: 6. The CDR3 sequence is 16 residues long. In germline, CDR1 is SGHNT, CDR2 YENEEA. Here the CDR3 reads CASSLRSAGGQETQYF. In DNA, the CDR3 is TGTGCCAGCAGCTTACGGTCCGCGGGAGGCCAAGAGACCCAGTACTTC.

This clone was observed a handful of times. J is TRBJ2-5 and V is TRBV2, with D possibly TRBD1 on 6 matching bases. This CDR3 has 16 amino acids. Germline CDR1 is SNHLY and CDR2 is FYNNEI. V lost 3 bases and J lost 4, with 18 bases in between. CDR3 coding DNA: TGTGCCAGCAGTGAGAGGGGGAACGGTATCGGAGAGACCCAGTACTTC. It is translated as CASSERGNGIGETQYF. The full variable domain, completed using reference TRBV2 and TRBJ2-5, is EPEVTQTPSHQVTQMGQEVILRCVPISNHLYFYWYRQILGQKVEFLVSFYNNEISEKSEIFDDQFSVERPDGSNFTLKIRSTKLEDSAMYFCASSERGNGIGETQYFGPGTRLLVL.

J is TRBJ1-2 and V is TRBV19, with a weak D call TRBD1 (5 bases). V was cut by 7 bases and J by 4 bases, with 10 bases left in between. This CDR3 has 12 residues. Germline loops: CDR1 LNHDA, CDR2 SQIVND (reference sequence). CDR3 DNA: TGTGCCAGTATGGACACTGTCTATGGCTACACCTTC. Its translation: CASMDTVYGYTF. Looking up the rest from reference TRBV19 and TRBJ1-2 gives the full variable domain: DGGITQSPKYLFRKEGQNVTLSCEQNLNHDAMYWYRQDPGQGLRLIYYSQIVNDFQKGDIAEGYSVSREKKESFPLTVTSAQKNPTAFYLCASMDTVYGYTFGSGTRLTVV.

The genes are TRBV27 and TRBJ2-7, with D possibly being TRBD1 (5 bases). The germline V and J ends were trimmed by 5 bases and 0 bases, with 11 bases remaining between them. The CDR3 consists of 14 residues. Germline lookup yields CDR1 MNHEY and CDR2 SMNVEV (reference sequence). As DNA, the CDR3 is TGTGCCAGCAGTAAGGGGTTTAGCTCCTACGAGCAGTACTTC. It encodes CASSKGFSSYEQYF.

This chain uses TRBV27 with TRBJ2-7; D is ambiguous. Germline-derived CDR1 and CDR2 are MNHEY and SMNVEV (reference sequence). The CDR3 runs to 15 residues. V shed 6 bases and J shed 0 bases, with 15 bases lying between them. The CDR3 region has the DNA TGTGCCAGCAGCAGGTCGCTCCATGGCTCCTACGAGCAGTACTTC. It encodes CASSRSLHGSYEQYF.

The chain couples TRBV7-2 to TRBJ2-7; a weak D match, TRBD2 (6 bases). The CDR3 is made up of 15 amino acids. Germline CDR1 SGHTA, CDR2 FQGNSA. Trimming took 5 bases from V and 1 from J, leaving 15 bases between them. The CDR3 sequence: CASSPERGRSYEQYF. The CDR3 bases are TGTGCCAGCAGCCCTGAGAGAGGGAGGTCCTACGAGCAGTACTTC.

This clone was picked up a small number of times. The chain has TRBV11-2 and TRBJ2-5; D perhaps matches TRBD2 (7 bases). The CDR3 is made up of 15 amino acids. The V and J ends lost 5 bases and 3 bases respectively, with 16 bases between them. The germline V gene encodes CDR1 SGHAT and CDR2 FQNNGV. CDR3 sequence reads: CASSIRRGGEETQYF. The CDR3 DNA is TGTGCCAGCAGCATTCGAAGGGGGGGGGAAGAGACCCAGTACTTC.

This clone came up a few times. V gene TRBV5-4 combines with J gene TRBJ2-1; 11 bases are a match to TRBD2. Germline-derived CDR1 and CDR2 are SGHNT and YYREEE (reference sequence). This CDR3 contains 15 residues. With V trimmed by 5 bases and J by 3 bases, 4 bases remained unmatched. CDR3 bases: TGTGCCAGCAGTCAGACTAGCGGGGTCTACAATGAGCAGTTCTTC. Its translation is CASSQTSGVYNEQFF.

This clone occurred a few times. The chain links TRBV7-3 to TRBJ2-1; possible D gene TRBD2, 6 bases. Trimming removed 5 bases from V and 8 bases from J, with 10 bases in between. Germline-derived CDR1 and CDR2 are SGHTA and FQGTGA. CDR3 size: 12 residues. CDR3 residues: CASSLGGDEQFF. The CDR3 DNA reads as TGTGCCAGCAGCCTCGGAGGGGATGAGCAGTTCTTC.

The rearrangement uses TRBV30 and TRBJ2-1; D gene ambiguous. CDR3 size: 13 residues. The germline V and J ends were trimmed by 3 bases and 7 bases, with 13 bases remaining between them. The germline V gene has CDR1 GTSNPN and CDR2 SVGIG (reference sequence). The CDR3 region is CAWSPRGGNEQFF. The CDR3 nucleotides read TGTGCCTGGAGCCCTCGAGGTGGTAATGAGCAGTTCTTC.